This is a list of T cell receptor beta chains from one sample in a study of CD8 T cell repertoires and HIV-1 epitope variants. The assay was immunoSEQ multiplex PCR, and TCRdb's table has in-frame clones only and misses some. Among 2,500 to 3,000 clones, 55% to 75% were seen once, and the ten largest hold about 40%. Their specific antigens are unknown. The sample comprised cultured CD8+ T cells derived from PBMCs. Receptors originate from a male donor with HIV. Both conserved end residues are part of each CDR3. The order of the fields is D gene, clone size, V gene, J gene, CDR3 protein, CDR3 DNA. D genes are given only for firm matches. Expanded clones are given a class, and other clones once, few, many or no size at all.

d_call: TRBD1; clone_size: .; v_call: TRBV5-4; j_call: TRBJ2-7; cdr3_aa: CASSPDRGHTYEQYF; cdr3_nt: TGTGCCAGCAGCCCCGACAGGGGGCACACCTACGAGCAGTACTTC
d_call: TRBD2; clone_size: .; v_call: TRBV6-5; j_call: TRBJ2-1; cdr3_aa: CASSYSPSGGRNEQFF; cdr3_nt: TGTGCCAGCAGTTACTCGCCTAGCGGGGGACGCAATGAGCAGTTCTTC
d_call: .; clone_size: .; v_call: TRBV6-5; j_call: TRBJ2-7; cdr3_aa: CASSYSGGSYEQYF; cdr3_nt: TGTGCCAGCAGTTACTCGGGCGGCTCCTACGAGCAGTACTTC
d_call: .; clone_size: few; v_call: TRBV19; j_call: TRBJ1-2; cdr3_aa: CASTIYGNPNYGYTF; cdr3_nt: TGTGCCAGTACCATATACGGTAATCCTAACTATGGCTACACCTTC
d_call: TRBD1; clone_size: .; v_call: TRBV9; j_call: TRBJ1-2; cdr3_aa: CASSPGWGQEGYGYTF; cdr3_nt: TGTGCCAGCAGCCCCGGATGGGGACAGGAGGGGTATGGCTACACCTTC
d_call: .; clone_size: .; v_call: TRBV28; j_call: TRBJ2-1; cdr3_aa: CASSLYQGSSYNEQFF; cdr3_nt: TGTGCCAGCAGTTTATACCAGGGAAGCTCCTACAATGAGCAGTTCTTC
d_call: .; clone_size: .; v_call: TRBV7-9; j_call: TRBJ2-3; cdr3_aa: CASSLVGTQYF; cdr3_nt: TGTGCCAGCAGCCTCGTCGGTACGCAGTATTTT
d_call: TRBD1; clone_size: .; v_call: TRBV7-9; j_call: TRBJ2-1; cdr3_aa: CASSFPGQGYNEQFF; cdr3_nt: TGTGCCAGCAGCTTCCCGGGACAGGGGTACAATGAGCAGTTCTTC
d_call: TRBD2; clone_size: .; v_call: TRBV28; j_call: TRBJ2-7; cdr3_aa: CASNSYRRGGSEVEQYF; cdr3_nt: TGTGCCAGCAACTCCTATCGGCGGGGGGGATCGGAGGTCGAGCAGTACTTC
d_call: .; clone_size: few; v_call: TRBV5-1; j_call: TRBJ1-1; cdr3_aa: CASSLSGATEAFF; cdr3_nt: TGCGCCAGCAGCTTGTCGGGAGCGACTGAAGCTTTCTTT
d_call: .; clone_size: medium-sized; v_call: TRBV2; j_call: TRBJ1-1; cdr3_aa: CASRGIMNTEAFF; cdr3_nt: TGTGCCAGCCGTGGAATTATGAACACTGAAGCTTTCTTT
d_call: .; clone_size: .; v_call: TRBV21-1; j_call: TRBJ2-1; cdr3_aa: CASSKEGLSYNEQFF; cdr3_nt: TGTGCCAGCAGCAAGGAGGGTCTCTCCTACAATGAGCAGTTCTTC
d_call: TRBD1; clone_size: .; v_call: TRBV4-2; j_call: TRBJ1-2; cdr3_aa: CASSFTGGDGYGYTF; cdr3_nt: TGTGCCAGCAGCTTTACAGGGGGCGATGGCTATGGCTACACCTTC
d_call: .; clone_size: .; v_call: TRBV7-2; j_call: TRBJ1-1; cdr3_aa: CASSLHGPGAGDTEAFF; cdr3_nt: TGTGCCAGCAGCTTACACGGTCCGGGGGCGGGTGACACTGAAGCTTTCTTT
d_call: .; clone_size: .; v_call: TRBV10-2; j_call: TRBJ1-5; cdr3_aa: CASRGGESNQPQHF; cdr3_nt: TGCGCCAGCAGGGGGGGGGAGAGCAATCAGCCCCAGCATTTT
d_call: .; clone_size: .; v_call: TRBV21-1; j_call: TRBJ2-3; cdr3_aa: CASTLRASGGARADTQYF; cdr3_nt: TGTGCCAGCACCTTAAGGGCTAGCGGGGGGGCTAGGGCAGATACGCAGTATTTT
d_call: .; clone_size: .; v_call: TRBV5-8; j_call: TRBJ2-1; cdr3_aa: CASSSPRGGEYNEQFF; cdr3_nt: TGTGCCAGCAGCTCACCACGGGGCGGAGAATACAATGAGCAGTTCTTC